The rows below give T cell receptor beta chains drawn from one sample of a study of T cell responses to AZD1222 COVID-19 vaccine. Sequenced by immunoSEQ multiplex PCR; TCRdb stores in-frame clones only, minus some. The sample has about 120,000 clones, 88% seen once. The starting material was peripheral blood, obtained on day 0 of MenACWY control vaccination. The receptors derive from an adult in good health. The CDR3 runs from the conserved cysteine through the conserved F or W. D genes are given only for firm matches. Clone size is stated in some rows and not others, as once, few, many or a class when expanded.

V: TRBV4-2
size: NA
J: TRBJ1-1
D: NA
DNA: TGTGCCAGCAGCCAAGAGTCAGAGGGGGGGACTGAAGCTTTCTTT
CDR3: CASSQESEGGTEAFF

V: TRBV30
size: NA
J: TRBJ2-7
D: TRBD2
DNA: TGTGCCTGGAGGGGCCGGGGGGGGCGAGGAACCTACGAGCAGTACTTC
CDR3: CAWRGRGGRGTYEQYF

V: TRBV7-9
size: NA
J: TRBJ1-5
D: TRBD1
DNA: TGTGCCAGCAGCTCGGGACAGATTAGTATCCAGCCCCAGCATTTT
CDR3: CASSSGQISIQPQHF

V: TRBV5-6
size: NA
J: TRBJ2-7
D: NA
DNA: TGTGCCAGCAGACTCAACAACTACGAGCAGTACTTC
CDR3: CASRLNNYEQYF

V: TRBV19
size: NA
J: TRBJ2-7
D: NA
DNA: TGTGCCAGTAGGAACCCAGGCATCTACGAAGAGCAGTACTTC
CDR3: CASRNPGIYEEQYF

V: TRBV30
size: NA
J: TRBJ2-1
D: NA
DNA: TGTGCCTGGAGTGTTCCAAGCGGTCCCTACAATGAGCAGTTCTTC
CDR3: CAWSVPSGPYNEQFF

V: TRBV19
size: NA
J: TRBJ1-6
D: TRBD1
DNA: TGTGCCAGTAGTCCGCCTCAGGGGGGTTCACCCCTCCACTTT
CDR3: CASSPPQGGSPLHF

V: TRBV5-1
size: once
J: TRBJ2-3
D: TRBD2
DNA: TGCGCCAGCAGCTTGGGCGGGAGAGGGTCAGATACGCAGTATTTT
CDR3: CASSLGGRGSDTQYF

V: TRBV11-1
size: once
J: TRBJ2-7
D: TRBD1
DNA: TGTGCCAGCAGCCTGGACAGGGGGCCCCACGAGCAGTACTTC
CDR3: CASSLDRGPHEQYF

V: TRBV3-1/TRBV3-2
size: NA
J: TRBJ1-2
D: TRBD1
DNA: TGTGCCAGCAGCCGCCGCGGGACAGGGAGGGGCTACACCTTC
CDR3: CASSRRGTGRGYTF

V: TRBV2
size: NA
J: TRBJ2-2
D: TRBD1
DNA: TGTGCCAGCATGGGGGAGACAGGGGCCTTGGCCGGGGAGCTGTTTTTT
CDR3: CASMGETGALAGELFF

V: TRBV5-1
size: NA
J: TRBJ2-7
D: NA
DNA: TGCGCCAGCAGCTCATCCGGGGCCTACGAGCAGTACTTC
CDR3: CASSSSGAYEQYF

V: TRBV6-5
size: NA
J: TRBJ2-7
D: TRBD2
DNA: TGTGCCAGCAGTCACGATGGACTAGCGGGAAACGAGCAGTACTTC
CDR3: CASSHDGLAGNEQYF

V: TRBV19
size: once
J: TRBJ2-1
D: NA
DNA: TGTGCCAGTACTAGTTTGAGTGAGCAGTTCTTC
CDR3: CASTSLSEQFF

V: TRBV10-3
size: NA
J: TRBJ2-3
D: TRBD2
DNA: TGTGCCACGGGTGCGGGAGGGCGAACAGATACGCAGTATTTT
CDR3: CATGAGGRTDTQYF

V: TRBV6-1
size: NA
J: TRBJ2-3
D: TRBD1
DNA: TGTGCCAGCAGTGAACCGACAGGGCGGGGCACAGATACGCAGTATTTT
CDR3: CASSEPTGRGTDTQYF

V: TRBV6-6
size: NA
J: TRBJ2-7
D: TRBD2
DNA: TGTGCCAGCAGTTGGACTAGCGGGGACTACGAGCAGTACTTC
CDR3: CASSWTSGDYEQYF

V: TRBV6-5
size: NA
J: TRBJ1-1
D: NA
DNA: TGTGCCAGCGCTGGGGGTCTCGCTGAAGCTTTCTTT
CDR3: CASAGGLAEAFF

V: TRBV18
size: NA
J: TRBJ1-1
D: NA
DNA: TGTGCCAGCTCACGATCCCACGTCGGGGGCACTGAAGCTTTCTTT
CDR3: CASSRSHVGGTEAFF

V: TRBV4-1
size: NA
J: TRBJ1-1
D: NA
DNA: TGCGCCAGCAGCCCGGTTATGAACACTGAAGCTTTCTTT
CDR3: CASSPVMNTEAFF

V: TRBV10-1
size: NA
J: TRBJ2-5
D: NA
DNA: TGCGCCAGCAGCCTCTCGCTTGGCGACCAAGAGACCCAGTACTTC
CDR3: CASSLSLGDQETQYF

V: TRBV19
size: NA
J: TRBJ2-7
D: TRBD2
DNA: TGTGCCAGTAGTTTAGCGGGAGTTCTCGACGAGCAGTACTTC
CDR3: CASSLAGVLDEQYF

V: TRBV7-9
size: NA
J: TRBJ2-7
D: NA
DNA: TGTGCCAGCAGCTTAGCGAGGACCGTCGGAAAGACCTCCTACGAGCAGTACTTC
CDR3: CASSLARTVGKTSYEQYF

V: TRBV18
size: NA
J: TRBJ2-7
D: TRBD1
DNA: TGTGCCAGCTCACCGGAGGTCCCAGGGGGCTCCTCTTACGAGCAGTACTTC
CDR3: CASSPEVPGGSSYEQYF

V: TRBV19
size: NA
J: TRBJ1-5
D: TRBD1
DNA: TGTGCCAGTAGTTTACCTACCGGGACAGGGGGCTTTGGGAGCAATCAGCCCCAGCATTTT
CDR3: CASSLPTGTGGFGSNQPQHF

V: TRBV7-9
size: NA
J: TRBJ2-7
D: NA
DNA: TGTGCCAGCAGCTTATCGACCAACGAGCAGTACTTC
CDR3: CASSLSTNEQYF

V: TRBV19
size: NA
J: TRBJ2-1
D: NA
DNA: TGTGCCAGTAGTTCTTGGACCAGGGACCCCTACAATGAGCAGTTCTTC
CDR3: CASSSWTRDPYNEQFF

V: TRBV9
size: NA
J: TRBJ2-1
D: NA
DNA: TGTGCCAGCAGCGTATCCTCTAGGAACTACAATGAGCAGTTCTTC
CDR3: CASSVSSRNYNEQFF

V: TRBV4-2
size: NA
J: TRBJ2-7
D: NA
DNA: TGTGCCAGCAGCCAAGATCAGACCTCGGCCTCCTCCTACGAGCAGTACTTC
CDR3: CASSQDQTSASSYEQYF

V: TRBV5-1
size: NA
J: TRBJ2-7
D: NA
DNA: TGCGCCAGCAGCTGGCGGGAATTGGGCGAGCAGTACTTC
CDR3: CASSWRELGEQYF

V: TRBV7-8
size: few
J: TRBJ1-5
D: NA
DNA: TGTGCCAGCAGCTTAGACAGTCTCAATCAGCCCCAGCATTTT
CDR3: CASSLDSLNQPQHF

V: TRBV5-1
size: NA
J: TRBJ2-5
D: TRBD2
DNA: TGCGCCAGCAGCTTGGGGGAGCGGGAGGGCTACGGTGAGACCCAGTACTTC
CDR3: CASSLGEREGYGETQYF

V: TRBV28
size: NA
J: TRBJ1-2
D: NA
DNA: TGTGCCAGCAGTCCAGACATGCTGCATGGCTACACCTTC
CDR3: CASSPDMLHGYTF

V: TRBV6-5
size: once
J: TRBJ2-7
D: NA
DNA: TGTGCCAGCAGTCAACATCCCCAATCCTACGAGCAGTACTTC
CDR3: CASSQHPQSYEQYF